This T cell receptor beta chain was found in a study of blood T cell repertoires in COVID-19. The germline V gene encodes CDR1 LNHDA and CDR2 SQIVND (reference sequence). The CDR3 is 14 amino acids. The ends were cut back, 7 bases at V and 4 bases at J, with 16 bases in the middle. Using immunoSEQ multiplex PCR, the repertoire was profiled, and TCRdb retains in-frame clones only, with some absent. The repertoire includes around 130,000 clones, roughly 72% of them detected once, and approximately 10% sits in the top ten. The genes are TRBV19 and TRBJ1-1; perhaps TRBD1 as D (5 bases). This receptor was identified in a human donor in a cohort sampled during active COVID-19. The sample taken for sequencing was peripheral blood. The CDR3 loop reads CASIEGSGGTEAFF. The DNA for the CDR3 is TGTGCCAGTATTGAGGGCTCGGGGGGCACTGAAGCTTTCTTT. The variable domain in full, completed from reference TRBV19 and TRBJ1-1, reads DGGITQSPKYLFRKEGQNVTLSCEQNLNHDAMYWYRQDPGQGLRLIYYSQIVNDFQKGDIAEGYSVSREKKESFPLTVTSAQKNPTAFYLCASIEGSGGTEAFFGQGTRLTVV.